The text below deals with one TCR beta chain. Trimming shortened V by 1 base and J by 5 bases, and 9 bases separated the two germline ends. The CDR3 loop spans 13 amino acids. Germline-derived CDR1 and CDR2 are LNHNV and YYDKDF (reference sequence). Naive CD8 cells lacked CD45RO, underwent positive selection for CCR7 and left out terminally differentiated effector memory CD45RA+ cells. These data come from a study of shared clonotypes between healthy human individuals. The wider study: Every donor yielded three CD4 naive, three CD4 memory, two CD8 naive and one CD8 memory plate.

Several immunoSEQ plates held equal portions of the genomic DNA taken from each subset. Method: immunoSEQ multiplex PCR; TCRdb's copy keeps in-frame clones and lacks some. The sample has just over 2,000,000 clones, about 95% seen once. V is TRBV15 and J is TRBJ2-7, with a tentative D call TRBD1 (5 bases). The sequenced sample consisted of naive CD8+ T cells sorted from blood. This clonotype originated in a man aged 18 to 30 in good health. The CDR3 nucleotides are TGTGCCACCAGCAGAGTGAGCAGGGACGAGCAGTACTTC. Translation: CATSRVSRDEQYF. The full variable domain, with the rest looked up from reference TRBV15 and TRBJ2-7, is DAMVIQNPRYQVTQFGKPVTLSCSQTLNHNVMYWYQQKSSQAPKLLFHYYDKDFNNEADTPDNFQSRRPNTSFCFLDIRSPGLGDTAMYLCATSRVSRDEQYFGPGTRLTVT.